This TCR beta chain is from a study of human T cells and chemical hapten exposure. General study points: Because they had alopecia, donors may respond immunologically unlike healthy people.

Time point specified: patch test 2, 6 weeks after DPC sensitization. Indicated treatment: therapeutic diphenylcyclopropenone sensitization with weekly scalp DPC. This clonotype was seen many times. Its antigen is as yet unknown. Germline V gene sequence: CDR1 SGHVS, CDR2 FNYEAQ. CDR3 length: 15 residues. Trimming pared 2 bases from V and 1 base from J, leaving 8 bases between. TCRdb redid the calling of the RACE reads with MiXCR, one entry per CDR3 protein. The sample consists of about 40,000 distinct CDR3 sequences, around 8.9% of them appearing once. V is TRBV7-6 and J is TRBJ1-4; no reliable D call. The material sequenced was whole blood, taken in connection with sensitization to the hapten diphenylcyclopropenone (DPC). This receptor was identified in a middle-aged woman with alopecia areata. Some clones in this sample may be carry-over from other donors' samples. The CDR3 is CASSLRTRTNEKLFF. The DNA for the CDR3 is TGTGCCAGCAGCTTAAGGACTAGAACTAATGAAAAACTGTTTTTT.